These 28 T cell receptor beta chains originate from one sample sequenced in a study of cytomegalovirus exposure and HLA in healthy donors. The repertoire was sequenced with immunoSEQ multiplex PCR; TCRdb's copy has only in-frame clones and lacks some. The top ten hold roughly 5.8% of the sample, which has about 170,000 clones, less than 90% seen once. The material sequenced was PBMCs. The receptors originated from a woman aged 30 to 39 in good health and CMV-seronegative.

Notes on this clone: Sequence at one end of the junction differs from germline and may be a read error. The chain combines TRBV7-2 with TRBJ2-7; 7 bases align to TRBD1. Germline V gene sequence: CDR1 SGHTA, CDR2 FQGNSA. The CDR3 runs 14 residues. CDR3 bases: TGTGCCAGCAGTTTAGAAGGGGGCCGATACGAGCAGTACTTC. Protein sequence: CASSLEGGRYEQYF.

The V gene is TRBV27, the J gene TRBJ2-5; a possible D gene is TRBD1 (5 bases). The ends were cut back, 3 bases at V and 0 bases at J, with 8 bases in the middle. CDR3 length: 14 residues. Germline V gene data show CDR1 as MNHEY and CDR2 as SMNVEV (reference sequence). This CDR3 reads CASSLTVNQETQYF. CDR3 DNA: TGTGCCAGCAGTTTGACAGTGAACCAAGAGACCCAGTACTTC.

The CDR3 region is CASSVATGQGVKWLNEKLFF. DNA for the CDR3: TGTGCCAGCAGTGTAGCCACGGGACAGGGGGTCAAATGGCTTAATGAAAAACTGTTTTTT. This chain uses TRBV27 with TRBJ1-4; 11 nucleotides line up with TRBD1. The CDR3 is 20 residues long. The germline CDR1 and CDR2 sequences are MNHEY and SMNVEV (reference sequence). V lost 5 bases, J lost 4 bases, and 18 bases stayed unmatched.

Here the CDR3 DNA reads TGTGCCAGCAGCTTTCGGGGGAACACCGGGGAGCTGTTTTTT. Amino acids: CASSFRGNTGELFF. The V call is TRBV7-6, the J call TRBJ2-2; a weak D match, TRBD2 (5 bases). Germline V CDR1 and CDR2: SGHVS, FNYEAQ. Trimming pared 3 bases from V and 1 base from J, leaving 6 bases between. CDR3 length: 14 amino acids. Full variable domain (missing parts from reference TRBV7-6 and TRBJ2-2): GAGVSQSPRYKVTKRGQDVALRCDPISGHVSLYWYRQALGQGPEFLTYFNYEAQQDKSGLPNDRFSAERPEGSISTLTIQRTEQRDSAMYRCASSFRGNTGELFFGEGSRLTVL.

CDR3 amino acids: CASSLSLGQGRSVNTEAFF. DNA for the CDR3: TGTGCCAGCAGTTTGTCCCTAGGACAGGGGCGATCGGTGAACACTGAAGCTTTCTTT. V usage is TRBV27 and J usage is TRBJ1-1, with 9 bases lining up with TRBD1. The germline V gene encodes CDR1 MNHEY and CDR2 SMNVEV (reference sequence). V trimming: 3 bases; J trimming: 0 bases; junction bases outside the gene matches: 14. CDR3 length: 19 amino acids.

The CDR3 nucleotides are TGCGCCAGCAGCTTCAGGACCGACAATGAGCAGTTCTTC. Its protein is CASSFRTDNEQFF. V gene TRBV5-1 combines with J gene TRBJ2-1; no clear D. Germline loops: CDR1 SGHRS, CDR2 YFSETQ. The CDR3 is 13 residues long. V was clipped by 2 bases and J by 5 bases, with 8 bases between them.

The genes are TRBV19 and TRBJ1-5, with no clear D. V was trimmed by 0 bases and J by 2 bases, leaving 8 bases between them. Germline V gives CDR1 LNHDA, CDR2 SQIVND (reference sequence). This CDR3 comprises 15 residues. The CDR3 DNA reads as TGTGCCAGTAGTATAGATCTCCGGCGCAATCAGCCCCAGCATTTT. This sequence encodes CASSIDLRRNQPQHF.

This rearrangement joins TRBV19 to TRBJ1-5; 7 nucleotides match TRBD1. CDR3 length: 15 residues. V was pared by 5 bases and J by 0 bases, with 4 bases of the junction left unmatched. CDR1 and CDR2 (germline): LNHDA, SQIVND (reference sequence). Here the CDR3 reads CASSHDRVSNQPQHF. The CDR3 nucleotides are TGTGCCAGTAGTCACGACAGGGTTAGCAATCAGCCCCAGCATTTT.

In regard to this clone: A read error may produce the germline difference seen at one junction end. J is TRBJ2-1 and V is TRBV6-4; TRBD2 aligns across 11 bases. This CDR3 comprises 15 residues. CDR1 is MRHNA and CDR2 is SNTAGT in the germline V gene. Here the CDR3 reads CASSYSSGGYNEQFF. DNA of the CDR3: TGTGCCAGCAGTTACTCTAGCGGGGGGTACAATGAGCAGTTCTTC.

The chain recombines TRBV4-3 with TRBJ2-1; D is uncertain. Germline loops: CDR1 LGHNA, CDR2 YSLEER. Trimming left V 2 bases short and J 5 bases short, with 4 bases between. The CDR3 covers 12 residues. The CDR3 sequence is CASSQTDNEQFF. The CDR3 DNA is TGCGCCAGCAGCCAAACCGACAATGAGCAGTTCTTC.

V usage is TRBV6-5 and J usage is TRBJ1-6; 8 positions agree with TRBD1. CDR1 and CDR2 (germline): MNHEY, SVGAGI. This CDR3 spans 15 amino acids. V lost 2 bases to trimming and J lost 8 bases; unmatched junction nucleotides: 5. The CDR3, as DNA: TGTGCCAGCAGTTACCGGGACAGGACTCATTCACCCCTCCACTTT. This encodes CASSYRDRTHSPLHF.

The J gene is TRBJ2-4, the V gene TRBV19; tentatively, D is TRBD1 (5 bases). Germline V CDR1 and CDR2: LNHDA, SQIVND (reference sequence). The CDR3 has 15 residues. Trimming pared 3 bases from V and 1 base from J, leaving 10 bases between. The CDR3, as DNA: TGTGCCAGTAGTATCTCGCCAGGGGCCAAAAACATTCAGTACTTC. This translates into CASSISPGAKNIQYF.

This clone was seen only once. The chain couples TRBV6-1 to TRBJ2-7, with D unresolved. The V gene's germline CDR1 is MNHNS and CDR2 SASEGT. The CDR3 has 14 residues. The V gene lost 5 bases and the J gene lost 0 bases, with 11 bases spanning the gap. CDR3 region: CASSPRGSSYEQYF. DNA of the CDR3: TGTGCCAGCAGTCCCCGCGGCAGCTCCTACGAGCAGTACTTC.

The genes are TRBV10-3 and TRBJ1-1, with D possibly matching TRBD1 (5 bases). CDR1 and CDR2 (germline): ENHRY, SYGVKD. The CDR3 is 13 amino acids. V was cut by 9 bases and J by 4 bases, with 15 bases left in between. The CDR3 DNA reads as TGTGCCATACAGGAAGGGGTCGGCACTGAAGCTTTCTTT. Translation gives CAIQEGVGTEAFF.

CDR3 sequence (DNA): TGTGCCAGTAGTATCGTCGGCACCGAGCAGTACTTC. Translated: CASSIVGTEQYF. The chain uses TRBV19 and TRBJ2-7, with unresolved D. The V gene lost 3 bases and the J gene lost 6 bases, with 9 bases spanning the gap. Germline CDR1 is LNHDA and CDR2 is SQIVND (reference sequence). CDR3 length: 12 residues.

In this sample, this clone turned up a few times. This chain connects TRBV5-4 to TRBJ1-2; D uncertain. V lost 4 bases and J 3 bases, leaving 4 bases between the germline ends. The V gene's germline CDR1 is SGHNT and CDR2 YYREEE (reference sequence). CDR3 length: 11 residues. The CDR3 here is CASSADYGYTF. The CDR3 region has the DNA TGTGCCAGCAGCGCCGACTATGGCTACACCTTC.

This clone was counted once. This chain links TRBV5-4 with TRBJ1-5; tentative D call: TRBD1 (5 bases). The CDR3 extends over 15 amino acids. Germline loops: CDR1 SGHNT, CDR2 YYREEE (reference sequence). Trimming removed 4 bases from V and 3 bases from J, with 14 bases in between. The CDR3 sequence: CASSGGPGHNQPQHF. The CDR3 DNA reads as TGTGCCAGCAGCGGCGGACCGGGGCACAATCAGCCCCAGCATTTT.

The CDR3 protein is CASSQRSGSETQYF. DNA for the CDR3: TGCGCCAGCAGCCAAAGGTCGGGGTCAGAGACCCAGTACTTC. The chain has TRBV4-1 and TRBJ2-5, with TRBD2 as a possible D gene (5 bases). Trimming left V 2 bases short and J 4 bases short, with 11 bases between. In germline, CDR1 is MGHRA, CDR2 YSYEKL. The CDR3 is 14 amino acids.

The chain combines TRBV28 with TRBJ1-4; no clear D gene. The CDR3 contains 15 residues. The germline CDR1 and CDR2 sequences are MDHEN and SYDVKM. Trimming pared 3 bases from V and 3 bases from J, leaving 11 bases between. The DNA for the CDR3 is TGTGCCAGCAGTTTTCCTCCGGGAGCTAATGAAAAACTGTTTTTT. Translation: CASSFPPGANEKLFF. Complete variable domain (other parts from reference TRBV28 and TRBJ1-4): DVKVTQSSRYLVKRTGEKVFLECVQDMDHENMFWYRQDPGLGLRLIYFSYDVKMKEKGDIPEGYSVSREKKERFSLILESASTNQTSMYLCASSFPPGANEKLFFGSGTQLSVL.

This sequence joins TRBV29-1 and TRBJ2-7; the match to TRBD1 covers 10 bases. V was pared by 2 bases and J by 4 bases, with 2 bases of the junction left unmatched. CDR3 length: 13 amino acids. Per the germline V gene, CDR1 is SQVTM and CDR2 is ANQGSEA. CDR3 nucleotides: TGCAGCGTTGAATTGGGACAGGGGTACGAGCAGTACTTC. Protein: CSVELGQGYEQYF.

This chain uses TRBV5-6 with TRBJ2-1; D uncertain. The CDR3 has 13 amino acids. Germline CDR1 and CDR2: SGHDT and YYEEEE. V shed 4 bases and J shed 4 bases, with 9 bases lying between them. CDR3 nucleotide sequence: TGTGCCAGCAGCCCGGTAGAGTACAATGAGCAGTTCTTC. Translating it yields CASSPVEYNEQFF. The full variable domain, in which reference TRBV5-6 and TRBJ2-1 provide the parts outside the CDR3, is DAGVTQSPTHLIKTRGQQVTLRCSPKSGHDTVSWYQQALGQGPQFIFQYYEEEERQRGNFPDRFSGHQFPNYSSELNVNALLLGDSALYLCASSPVEYNEQFFGPGTRLTVL.

This clone was counted only a few times. V usage is TRBV4-2 and J usage is TRBJ1-6; no definite D call. V was clipped by 0 bases and J by 7 bases, with 13 bases between them. The CDR3 length is 16 residues. Per germline, CDR1 LGHNA and CDR2 YNFKEQ. CDR3 nucleotides: TGTGCCAGCAGCCAAGAGCTTAAGGCCCGAAATTCACCCCTCCACTTT. Residues: CASSQELKARNSPLHF.

This chain links TRBV19 with TRBJ1-5; 7 nucleotides agree with TRBD1. Germline CDR1 is LNHDA and CDR2 is SQIVND (reference sequence). V dropped 6 bases and J dropped 1; count of bases not matched to a gene: 0. The CDR3 loop spans 13 amino acids. The CDR3 coding sequence is TGTGCCAGTAGGACAGGGAGCAATCAGCCCCAGCATTTT. Protein: CASRTGSNQPQHF.

CDR3 amino acids: CASSYSDSPYGYTF. CDR3 in DNA: TGTGCCAGCAGTTACTCAGACAGTCCCTATGGCTACACCTTC. V is TRBV6-5 and J is TRBJ1-2, with D perhaps matching TRBD1 (5 bases). The V end was cut by 0 bases, the J end by 4 bases, with 9 bases between. Germline CDR1 is MNHEY and CDR2 is SVGAGI. This CDR3 is 14 amino acids long.

The chain carries TRBV4-1 and TRBJ1-4, with D unresolved. CDR1 and CDR2 (germline): MGHRA, YSYEKL. This CDR3 contains 18 residues. The V gene lost 0 bases and the J gene lost 3 bases, with 17 bases spanning the gap. The CDR3 DNA reads TGCGCCAGCAGCCAAGATGCGGGTAGTGTAAAATCTAATGAAAAACTGTTTTTT. Protein product: CASSQDAGSVKSNEKLFF.

The chain employs TRBV19 and TRBJ2-7; 9 bases map to TRBD1. Trimming removed 5 bases from V and 6 bases from J; junction bases left unmatched: 11. The CDR3 spans 15 residues. CDR1 is LNHDA, CDR2 SQIVND, per germline (reference sequence). CDR3 coding DNA: TGTGCCAGTAGTCTCCCCGGGACAGGGCTTGCCGAGCAGTACTTC. Protein product: CASSLPGTGLAEQYF.

This clone occurred once. V gene TRBV11-2 combines with J gene TRBJ2-5; D not certain. CDR3 length: 13 amino acids. Per the germline V gene, CDR1 is SGHAT and CDR2 is FQNNGV. Trimming removed 2 bases at V and 2 bases at J, with 6 bases between. The CDR3 reads CASSLSYQETQYF. In DNA form, the CDR3 reads TGTGCCAGCAGCTTATCCTATCAAGAGACCCAGTACTTC.

The chain links TRBV5-4 to TRBJ2-7, with unresolved D. The CDR3 runs 12 residues. Germline-derived CDR1 and CDR2 are SGHNT and YYREEE (reference sequence). Trimming shortened V by 0 bases and J by 3 bases, and 4 bases separated the two germline ends. CDR3 protein: CASSLGLYEQYF. CDR3 sequence (DNA): TGTGCCAGCAGCTTGGGTCTCTACGAGCAGTACTTC.